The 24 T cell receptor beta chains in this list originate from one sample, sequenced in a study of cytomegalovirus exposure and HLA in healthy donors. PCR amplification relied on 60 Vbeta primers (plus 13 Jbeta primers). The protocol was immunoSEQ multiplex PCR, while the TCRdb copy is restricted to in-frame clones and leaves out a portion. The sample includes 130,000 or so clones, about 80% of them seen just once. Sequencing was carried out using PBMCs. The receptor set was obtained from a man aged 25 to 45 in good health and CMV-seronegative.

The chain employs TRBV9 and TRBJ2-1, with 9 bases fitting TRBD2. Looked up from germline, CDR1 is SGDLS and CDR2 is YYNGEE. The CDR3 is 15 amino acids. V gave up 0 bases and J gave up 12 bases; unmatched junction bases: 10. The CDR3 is CASSVGLAGSNRQFF. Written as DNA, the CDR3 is TGTGCCAGCAGCGTAGGGCTAGCGGGATCGAATCGGCAGTTCTTC.

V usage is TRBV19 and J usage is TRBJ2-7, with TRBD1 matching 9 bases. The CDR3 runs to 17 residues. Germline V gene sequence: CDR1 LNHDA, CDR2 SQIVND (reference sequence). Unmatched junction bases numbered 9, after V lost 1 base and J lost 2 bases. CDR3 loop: CASSIVNPGTGTYEQYF. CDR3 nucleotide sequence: TGTGCCAGTAGTATAGTGAACCCCGGGACAGGGACCTACGAGCAGTACTTC.

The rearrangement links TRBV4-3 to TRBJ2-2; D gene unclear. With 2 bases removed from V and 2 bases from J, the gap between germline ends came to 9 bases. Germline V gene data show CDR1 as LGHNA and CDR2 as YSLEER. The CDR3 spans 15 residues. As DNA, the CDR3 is TGCGCCAGCAGCCAACAAACTGTTAACACCGGGGAGCTGTTTTTT. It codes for CASSQQTVNTGELFF.

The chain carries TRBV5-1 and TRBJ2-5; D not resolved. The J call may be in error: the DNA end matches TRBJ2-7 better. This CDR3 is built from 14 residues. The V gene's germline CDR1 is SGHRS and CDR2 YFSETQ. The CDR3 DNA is TGCGCCAGCAGCTTGGACAGAAACCGCTACGAGCAGTACTTC. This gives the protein CASSLDRNRYEQYF.

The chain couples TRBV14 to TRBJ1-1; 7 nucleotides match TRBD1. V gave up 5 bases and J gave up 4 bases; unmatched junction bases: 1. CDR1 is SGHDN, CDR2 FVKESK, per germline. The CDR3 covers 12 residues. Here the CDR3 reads CASSDRVTEAFF. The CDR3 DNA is TGTGCCAGCAGCGACAGGGTCACTGAAGCTTTCTTT.

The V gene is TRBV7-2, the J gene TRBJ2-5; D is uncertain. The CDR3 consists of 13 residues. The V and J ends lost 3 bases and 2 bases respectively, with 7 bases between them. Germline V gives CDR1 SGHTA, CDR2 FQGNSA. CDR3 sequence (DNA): TGTGCCAGCAGCTTTGAACTACAAGAGACCCAGTACTTC. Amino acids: CASSFELQETQYF.

CDR3 coding DNA: TGTGCCAGCAGCCGCATACTTACAGGGGATGTTGAGACCCAGTACTTC. It is translated as CASSRILTGDVETQYF. J is TRBJ2-5 and V is TRBV5-4; 7 bases agree with TRBD1. The CDR3 covers 16 residues. The V gene end was trimmed by 4 bases and the J gene end by 5 bases; junction bases not matched to a gene: 14. The germline V gene has CDR1 SGHNT and CDR2 YYREEE (reference sequence).

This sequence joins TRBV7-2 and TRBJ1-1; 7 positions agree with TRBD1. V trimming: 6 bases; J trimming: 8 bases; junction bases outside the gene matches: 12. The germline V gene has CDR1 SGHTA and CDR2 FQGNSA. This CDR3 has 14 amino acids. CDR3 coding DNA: TGTGCCAGCAGTGGTGACAGGGTAAGTTCAGAAGCTTTCTTT. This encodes CASSGDRVSSEAFF.

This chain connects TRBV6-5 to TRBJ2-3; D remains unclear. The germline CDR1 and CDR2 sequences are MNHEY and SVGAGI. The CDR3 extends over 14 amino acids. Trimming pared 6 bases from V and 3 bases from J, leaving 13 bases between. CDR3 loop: CASRTFSGTDTQYF. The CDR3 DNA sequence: TGTGCCAGCAGGACTTTCTCCGGGACAGATACGCAGTATTTT.

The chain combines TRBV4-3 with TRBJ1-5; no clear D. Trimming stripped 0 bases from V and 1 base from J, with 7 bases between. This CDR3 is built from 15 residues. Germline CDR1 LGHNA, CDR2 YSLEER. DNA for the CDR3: TGCGCCAGCAGCCAAGACAGGTGGAGCAATCAGCCCCAGCATTTT. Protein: CASSQDRWSNQPQHF.

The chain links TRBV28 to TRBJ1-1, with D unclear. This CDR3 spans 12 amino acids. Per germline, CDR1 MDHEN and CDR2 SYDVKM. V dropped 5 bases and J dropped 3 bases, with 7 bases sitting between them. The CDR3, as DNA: TGTGCCAGCAGTCTTGAGTACACTGAAGCTTTCTTT. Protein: CASSLEYTEAFF.

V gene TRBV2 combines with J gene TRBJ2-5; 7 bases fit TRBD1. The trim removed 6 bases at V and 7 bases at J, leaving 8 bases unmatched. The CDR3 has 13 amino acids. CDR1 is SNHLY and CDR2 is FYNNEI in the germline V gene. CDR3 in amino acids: CASSGDRVSTQYF. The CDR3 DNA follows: TGTGCCAGCAGCGGTGACAGGGTATCGACCCAGTACTTC.

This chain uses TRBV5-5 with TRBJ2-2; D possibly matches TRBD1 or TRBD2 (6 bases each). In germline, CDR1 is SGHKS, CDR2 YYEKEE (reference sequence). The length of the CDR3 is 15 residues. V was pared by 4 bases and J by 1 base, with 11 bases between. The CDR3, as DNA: TGTGCCAGCAGCCTGGGGGGACAGAACACCGGGGAGCTGTTTTTT. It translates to CASSLGGQNTGELFF.

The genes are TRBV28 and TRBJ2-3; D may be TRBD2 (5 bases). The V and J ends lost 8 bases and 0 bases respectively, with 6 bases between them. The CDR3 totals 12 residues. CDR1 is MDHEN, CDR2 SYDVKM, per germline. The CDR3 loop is CASAGSTDTQYF. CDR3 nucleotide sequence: TGTGCCAGCGCGGGCAGCACAGATACGCAGTATTTT.

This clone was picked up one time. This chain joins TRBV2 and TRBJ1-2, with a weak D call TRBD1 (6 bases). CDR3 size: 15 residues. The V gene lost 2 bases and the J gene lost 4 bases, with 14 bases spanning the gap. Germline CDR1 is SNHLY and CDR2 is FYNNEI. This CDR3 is CASSEMGAFVYGYTF. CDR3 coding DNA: TGTGCCAGCAGTGAAATGGGGGCGTTTGTCTATGGCTACACCTTC.

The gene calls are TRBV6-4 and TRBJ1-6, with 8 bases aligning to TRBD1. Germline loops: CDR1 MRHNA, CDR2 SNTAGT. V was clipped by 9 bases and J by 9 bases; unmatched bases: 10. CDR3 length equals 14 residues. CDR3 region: CARGRTGRGSPLHF. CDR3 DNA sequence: TGTGCCAGGGGGCGGACAGGGAGGGGTTCACCCCTCCACTTT.

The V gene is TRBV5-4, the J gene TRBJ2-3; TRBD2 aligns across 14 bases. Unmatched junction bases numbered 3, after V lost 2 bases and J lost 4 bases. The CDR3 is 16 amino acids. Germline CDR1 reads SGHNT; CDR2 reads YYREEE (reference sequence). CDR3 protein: CASSFGTSGSPDTQYF. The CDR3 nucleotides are TGTGCCAGCAGCTTCGGGACTAGCGGGAGCCCAGATACGCAGTATTTT.

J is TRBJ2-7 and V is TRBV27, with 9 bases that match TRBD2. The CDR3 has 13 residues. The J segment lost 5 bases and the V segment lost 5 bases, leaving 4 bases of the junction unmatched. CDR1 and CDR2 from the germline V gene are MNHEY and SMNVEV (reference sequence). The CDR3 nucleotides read TGTGCCAGCAGTCGGACTAGCGTACACGAGCAGTACTTC. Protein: CASSRTSVHEQYF.

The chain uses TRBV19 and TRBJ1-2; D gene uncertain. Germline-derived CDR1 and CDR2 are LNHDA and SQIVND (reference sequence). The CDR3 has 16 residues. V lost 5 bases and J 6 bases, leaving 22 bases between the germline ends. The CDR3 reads CASSPFNVGPGHGYTF. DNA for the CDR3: TGTGCCAGTAGTCCGTTCAACGTCGGTCCAGGTCATGGCTACACCTTC.

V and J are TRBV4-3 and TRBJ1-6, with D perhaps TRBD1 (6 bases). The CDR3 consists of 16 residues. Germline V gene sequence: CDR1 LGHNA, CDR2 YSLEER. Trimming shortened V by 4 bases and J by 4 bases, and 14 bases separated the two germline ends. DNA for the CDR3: TGCGCCAGCAGCCCCAAGTTAACAGGGTATAATTCACCCCTCCACTTT. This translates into CASSPKLTGYNSPLHF.

This CDR3 reads CASSLAPGQGAGTEAFF. CDR3 DNA sequence: TGCGCCAGCAGCTTGGCCCCGGGACAGGGGGCAGGTACTGAAGCTTTCTTT. The rearrangement uses TRBV5-1 and TRBJ1-1; 12 positions agree with TRBD1. Trimming took 0 bases from V and 5 from J; bases not matched to a gene: 8. CDR3 length equals 17 residues. CDR1 is SGHRS, CDR2 YFSETQ, per germline.

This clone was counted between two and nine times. The DNA of the CDR3 is TGTGCCAGCAGCTTGGCCGGAGCAGGGGGCGCGTACGAGCAGTACTTC. It specifies CASSLAGAGGAYEQYF. The V call is TRBV5-5, the J call TRBJ2-7; TRBD1 agrees at 8 bases. Germline values: CDR1 SGHKS, CDR2 YYEKEE (reference sequence). The trim removed 0 bases at V and 4 bases at J, leaving 9 bases unmatched. The CDR3 length is 16 residues.

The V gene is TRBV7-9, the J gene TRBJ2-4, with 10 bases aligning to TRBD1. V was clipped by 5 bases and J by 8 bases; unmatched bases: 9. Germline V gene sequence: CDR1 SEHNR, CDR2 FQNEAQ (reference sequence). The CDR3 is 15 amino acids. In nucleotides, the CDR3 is TGTGCCAGCAGCGTATGGGACAGGGGTTCTTACATTCAGTACTTC. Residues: CASSVWDRGSYIQYF.

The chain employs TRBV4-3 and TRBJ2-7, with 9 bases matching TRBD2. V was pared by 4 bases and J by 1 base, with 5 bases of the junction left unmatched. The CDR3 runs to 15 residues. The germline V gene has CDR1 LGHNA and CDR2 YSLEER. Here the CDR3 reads CASSRASGDSYEQYF. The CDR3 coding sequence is TGCGCCAGCAGCCGAGCTAGCGGGGATTCCTACGAGCAGTACTTC.